These T cell receptor beta chains were read from a single sample in a study of response to subunit inactivated influenza vaccine. TCRdb processed the RT-PCR reads anew with MiXCR; each CDR3 protein has one entry. There are 630,000 or so distinct CDR3 sequences in the sample; approximately 15% occur only once, and 11% lies in the top ten. The sample here was PBMCs from blood, taken roughly 13 days after vaccination. The source is a man aged 45-65 years who received an inactivated influenza vaccine. The CDR3 runs from the conserved cysteine through the conserved F or W. D genes are given only for firm matches. Expanded clones are given a class, and other clones once, few, many or no size at all.

clone size: few
D gene: -
J gene: TRBJ2-1
V gene: TRBV6-5
CDR3 protein: CASSYSLAGSNEQFF
CDR3 DNA: TGTGCCAGCAGTTACTCTTTGGCAGGGTCCAATGAGCAGTTCTTC

clone size: few
D gene: TRBD2
J gene: TRBJ2-2
V gene: TRBV5-1
CDR3 protein: CASSLRTSGLRGELFF
CDR3 DNA: TGCGCCAGCAGCTTGAGGACTAGCGGGCTACGCGGGGAGCTGTTTTTT

clone size: many
D gene: -
J gene: TRBJ1-4
V gene: TRBV7-9
CDR3 protein: CASSSGQEKLFF
CDR3 DNA: TGTGCCAGCAGCTCAGGCCAGGAAAAACTGTTTTTT

clone size: -
D gene: -
J gene: TRBJ1-2
V gene: TRBV6-1
CDR3 protein: CASGRPGTYYGYTF
CDR3 DNA: TGTGCCAGCGGCCGCCCCGGGACATATTATGGCTACACCTTC

clone size: few
D gene: -
J gene: TRBJ2-7
V gene: TRBV29-1
CDR3 protein: CSVEVAYEQYF
CDR3 DNA: TGCAGCGTTGAAGTTGCCTACGAGCAGTACTTC

clone size: few
D gene: -
J gene: TRBJ2-5
V gene: TRBV7-2
CDR3 protein: CASSFLGARGYQETQYF
CDR3 DNA: TGTGCCAGCAGCTTTCTAGGGGCCCGGGGGTATCAAGAGACCCAGTACTTC

clone size: few
D gene: TRBD1
J gene: TRBJ1-6
V gene: TRBV20-1
CDR3 protein: CSAREPGQGYSPLHF
CDR3 DNA: TGCAGTGCTAGAGAACCGGGACAGGGGTATTCACCCCTCCACTTT

clone size: few
D gene: -
J gene: TRBJ2-5
V gene: TRBV5-1
CDR3 protein: CASSRETEKYQETQYF
CDR3 DNA: TGCGCCAGCAGCAGAGAAACAGAGAAGTACCAAGAGACCCAGTACTTC

clone size: -
D gene: TRBD1
J gene: TRBJ2-2
V gene: TRBV28
CDR3 protein: CASVAGTANTGELFF
CDR3 DNA: TGTGCCAGCGTCGCCGGGACAGCGAACACCGGGGAGCTGTTTTTT

clone size: many
D gene: -
J gene: TRBJ1-5
V gene: TRBV6-5
CDR3 protein: CASSYLGANQPQHF
CDR3 DNA: TGTGCCAGCAGTTACTTAGGGGCCAATCAGCCCCAGCATTTT

clone size: once
D gene: TRBD2
J gene: TRBJ2-7
V gene: TRBV7-2
CDR3 protein: CASSQLPGGEQYF
CDR3 DNA: TGTGCCAGCAGCCAACTTCCGGGAGGCGAGCAGTACTTC